These 6 T cell receptor beta chains were all obtained from the same sample, sequenced in a study of T cells in Graves' hyperthyroidism and ophthalmopathy. Regions amplified from RNA transcripts were the TCR beta CDR3 regions. First-round RT-PCR of the TCR CDR3 relied on the HTBI primer set. One entry per CDR3 protein results from TCRdb running MiXCR on the multiplex PCR reads. The table lists 340,000 or so distinct CDR3 sequences, about 15% of them singletons. Input material: blood. All receptors come from a man aged 30-40 years with Graves' hyperthyroidism.

V is TRBV4-1 and J is TRBJ2-5; D is tentatively TRBD1 or TRBD2 (6 bases each). The V and J ends lost 6 bases and 5 bases respectively, with 16 bases between them. The CDR3 is 14 residues long. Germline CDR1 and CDR2: MGHRA and YSYEKL. The CDR3 loop is CASRRLGGGETQYF. The CDR3 coding sequence is TGCGCCAGCAGGAGACTTGGAGGGGGGGAGACCCAGTACTTC.

The V gene is TRBV29-1, the J gene TRBJ1-4; a weak D match, TRBD1 (5 bases). V was trimmed by 3 bases and J by 8 bases, leaving 13 bases between them. CDR3 length: 13 amino acids. Germline V lookup: CDR1 SQVTM, CDR2 ANQGSEA. The CDR3 bases are TGCAGCGTTGAGTCGGAAAGGGACGAAAAACTGTTTTTT. It specifies CSVESERDEKLFF.

This clonotype showed up many times. V gene TRBV28 combines with J gene TRBJ2-3; 9 bases agree with TRBD1. Germline V CDR1 and CDR2: MDHEN, SYDVKM. The CDR3 covers 13 residues. Losses at the gene ends were 7 bases for V and 5 bases for J; bases not matched to a gene: 4. The CDR3 bases are TGTGCCAGCACCCGGACAGGGGTAGATACGCAGTATTTT. Its translation: CASTRTGVDTQYF.

The chain links TRBV24-1 to TRBJ2-3, with D possibly being TRBD2 (6 bases). CDR3 length: 12 amino acids. V was pared by 10 bases and J by 2 bases, with 9 bases between. The germline gives CDR1 KGHDR, CDR2 SFDVKD. The CDR3 region has the DNA TGTGCCACGGCGGGAACCACAGATACGCAGTATTTT. Its protein product is CATAGTTDTQYF.

This chain connects TRBV9 to TRBJ1-4; 7 bases are shared with TRBD1. The CDR3 consists of 14 residues. Germline values: CDR1 SGDLS, CDR2 YYNGEE. After removal of 0 bases from V and 7 bases from J, the junction contained 3 bases not matched to a gene. The CDR3 loop is CASSVGQGGEKLFF. CDR3 sequence (DNA): TGTGCCAGCAGCGTAGGACAGGGAGGTGAAAAACTGTTTTTT.

The sample holds many counts of this clonotype. The chain carries TRBV28 and TRBJ1-1, with D perhaps matching TRBD1 (5 bases). This CDR3 is 15 amino acids long. The germline V and J ends were trimmed by 6 bases and 1 base, with 15 bases remaining between them. Germline CDR1 is MDHEN and CDR2 is SYDVKM. CDR3 residues: CASSPDRAQNTEAFF. As DNA, the CDR3 is TGTGCCAGCAGCCCTGACAGAGCCCAGAACACTGAAGCTTTCTTT.